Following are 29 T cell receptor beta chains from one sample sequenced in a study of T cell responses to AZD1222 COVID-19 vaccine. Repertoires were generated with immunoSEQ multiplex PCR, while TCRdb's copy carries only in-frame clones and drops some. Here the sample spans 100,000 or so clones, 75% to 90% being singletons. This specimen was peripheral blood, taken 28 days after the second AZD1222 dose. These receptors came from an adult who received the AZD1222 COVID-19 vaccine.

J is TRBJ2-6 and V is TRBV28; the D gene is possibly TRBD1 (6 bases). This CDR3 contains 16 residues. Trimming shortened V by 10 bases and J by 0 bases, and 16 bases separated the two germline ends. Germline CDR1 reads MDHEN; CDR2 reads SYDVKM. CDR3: CAIQGGAGSGANVLTF. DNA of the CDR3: TGTGCCATTCAAGGGGGAGCCGGCTCTGGGGCCAACGTCCTGACTTTC.

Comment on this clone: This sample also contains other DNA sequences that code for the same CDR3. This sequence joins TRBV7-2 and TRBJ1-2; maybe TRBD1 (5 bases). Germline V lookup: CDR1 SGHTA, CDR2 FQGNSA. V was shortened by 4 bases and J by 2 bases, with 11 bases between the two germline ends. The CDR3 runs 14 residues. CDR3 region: CASSSTGGNYGYTF. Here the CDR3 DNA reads TGTGCCAGCAGCTCCACTGGGGGGAACTATGGCTACACCTTC.

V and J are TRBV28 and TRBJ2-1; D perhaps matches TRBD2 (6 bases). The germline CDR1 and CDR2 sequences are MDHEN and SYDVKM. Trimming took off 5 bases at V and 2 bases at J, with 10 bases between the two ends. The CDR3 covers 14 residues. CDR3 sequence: CASSRELAYNEQFF. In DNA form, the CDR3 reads TGTGCCAGCAGTCGGGAGTTGGCCTACAATGAGCAGTTCTTC.

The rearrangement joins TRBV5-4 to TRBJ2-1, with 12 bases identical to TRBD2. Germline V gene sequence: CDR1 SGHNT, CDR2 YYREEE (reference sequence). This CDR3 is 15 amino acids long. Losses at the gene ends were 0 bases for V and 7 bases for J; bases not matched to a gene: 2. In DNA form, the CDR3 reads TGTGCCAGCAGCTTGGCCGGGACTAGCGGGAATGAGCAGTTCTTC. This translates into CASSLAGTSGNEQFF.

The CDR3 sequence is CASSARQGTEAFF. The CDR3 DNA reads as TGTGCCAGCAGCGCGCGCCAGGGGACTGAAGCTTTCTTT. The chain links TRBV3-1 (or the pseudogene TRBV3-2) to TRBJ1-1; D might be TRBD1 (6 bases). This CDR3 has 13 amino acids. The germline CDR1 and CDR2 sequences are LGHDT and YNNKEL (reference sequence). V was trimmed by 5 bases and J by 5 bases, leaving 12 bases between them.

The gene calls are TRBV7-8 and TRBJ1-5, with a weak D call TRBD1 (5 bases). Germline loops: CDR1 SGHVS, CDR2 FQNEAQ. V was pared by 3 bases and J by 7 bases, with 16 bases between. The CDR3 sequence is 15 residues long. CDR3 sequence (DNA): TGTGCCAGCAGCTTGACCAGGGCTAACGGACAGCCCCAGCATTTT. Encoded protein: CASSLTRANGQPQHF.

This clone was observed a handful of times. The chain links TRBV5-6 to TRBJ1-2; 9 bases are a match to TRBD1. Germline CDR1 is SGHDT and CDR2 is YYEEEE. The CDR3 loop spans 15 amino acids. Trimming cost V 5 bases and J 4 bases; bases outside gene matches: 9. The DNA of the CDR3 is TGTGCCAGCAGTTTTGGGACAGGGTGGGGCTATGGCTACACCTTC. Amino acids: CASSFGTGWGYGYTF.

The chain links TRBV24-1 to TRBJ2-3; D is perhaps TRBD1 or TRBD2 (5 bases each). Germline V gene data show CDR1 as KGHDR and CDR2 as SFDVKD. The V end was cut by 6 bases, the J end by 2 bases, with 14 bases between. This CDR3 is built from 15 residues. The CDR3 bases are TGTGCCACCAGTCGGGACCCCAGGACCACAGATACGCAGTATTTT. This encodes CATSRDPRTTDTQYF.

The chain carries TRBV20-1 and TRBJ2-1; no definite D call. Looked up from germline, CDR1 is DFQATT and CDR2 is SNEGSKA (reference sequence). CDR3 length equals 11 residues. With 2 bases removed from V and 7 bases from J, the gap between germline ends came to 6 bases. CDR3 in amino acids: CSARPLNEQFF. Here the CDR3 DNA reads TGCAGTGCTAGACCGTTAAATGAGCAGTTCTTC.

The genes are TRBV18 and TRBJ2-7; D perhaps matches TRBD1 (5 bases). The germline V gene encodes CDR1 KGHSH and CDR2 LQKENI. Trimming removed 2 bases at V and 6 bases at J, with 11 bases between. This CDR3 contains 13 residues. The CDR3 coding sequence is TGTGCCAGCTCACCAGAGACAGCCGGCGAGCAGTACTTC. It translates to CASSPETAGEQYF.

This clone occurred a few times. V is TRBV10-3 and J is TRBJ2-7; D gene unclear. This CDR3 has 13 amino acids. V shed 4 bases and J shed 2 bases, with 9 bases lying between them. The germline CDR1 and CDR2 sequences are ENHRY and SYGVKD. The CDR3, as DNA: TGTGCCATCAGTGGTCGGTTAACCTACGAGCAGTACTTC. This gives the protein CAISGRLTYEQYF.

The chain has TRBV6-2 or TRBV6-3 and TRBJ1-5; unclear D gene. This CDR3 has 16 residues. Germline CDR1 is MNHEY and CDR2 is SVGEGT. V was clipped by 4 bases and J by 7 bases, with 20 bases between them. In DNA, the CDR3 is TGTGCCAGCAGTTCGGGCCCTACAGTAACCCCCCAGCCCCAGCATTTT. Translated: CASSSGPTVTPQPQHF.

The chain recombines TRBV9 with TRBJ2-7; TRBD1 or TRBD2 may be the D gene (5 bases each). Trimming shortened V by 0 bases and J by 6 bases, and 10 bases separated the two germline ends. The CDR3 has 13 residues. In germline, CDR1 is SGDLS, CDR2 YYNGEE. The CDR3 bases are TGTGCCAGCAGCGTAGTTGGGGGAAGCGAGCAGTACTTC. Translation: CASSVVGGSEQYF.

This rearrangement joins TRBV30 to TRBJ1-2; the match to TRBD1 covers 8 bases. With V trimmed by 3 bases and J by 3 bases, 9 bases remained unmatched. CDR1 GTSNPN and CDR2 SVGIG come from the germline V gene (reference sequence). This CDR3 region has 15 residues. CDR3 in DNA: TGTGCCTGGAGCCTCCGAGACAGGGGCCACTATGGCTACACCTTC. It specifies CAWSLRDRGHYGYTF. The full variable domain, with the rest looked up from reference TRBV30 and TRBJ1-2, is SQTIHQWPATLVQPVGSPLSLECTVEGTSNPNLYWYRQAAGRGLQLLFYSVGIGQISSEVPQNLSASRPQDRQFILSSKKLLLSDSGFYLCAWSLRDRGHYGYTFGSGTRLTVV.

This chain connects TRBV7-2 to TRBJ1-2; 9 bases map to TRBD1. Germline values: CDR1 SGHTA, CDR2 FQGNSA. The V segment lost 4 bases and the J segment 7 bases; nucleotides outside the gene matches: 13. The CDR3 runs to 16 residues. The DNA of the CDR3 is TGTGCCAGCAGCTCAACAGGGGGCGCCAGGATTGGTGGCTACACCTTC. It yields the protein CASSSTGGARIGGYTF.

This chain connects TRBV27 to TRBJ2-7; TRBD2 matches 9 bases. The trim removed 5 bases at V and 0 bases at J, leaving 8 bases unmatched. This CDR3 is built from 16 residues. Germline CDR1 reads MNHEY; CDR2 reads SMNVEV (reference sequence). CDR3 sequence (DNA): TGTGCCAGCAGTCCCTGTAGCGGGAGTCCCTCCTACGAGCAGTACTTC. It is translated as CASSPCSGSPSYEQYF.

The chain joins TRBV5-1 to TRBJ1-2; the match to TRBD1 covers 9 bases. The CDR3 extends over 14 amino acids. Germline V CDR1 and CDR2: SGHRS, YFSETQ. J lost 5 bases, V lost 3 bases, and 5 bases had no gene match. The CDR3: CASSWTGVVYGYTF. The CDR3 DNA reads TGCGCCAGCAGCTGGACAGGGGTGGTTTATGGCTACACCTTC.

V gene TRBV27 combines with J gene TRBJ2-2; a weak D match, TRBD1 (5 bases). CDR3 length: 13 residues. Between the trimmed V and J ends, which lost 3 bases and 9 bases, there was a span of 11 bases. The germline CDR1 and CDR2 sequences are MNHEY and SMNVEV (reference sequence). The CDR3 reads CASSFGGARELFF. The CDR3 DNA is TGTGCCAGCAGTTTCGGTGGGGCGCGGGAGCTGTTTTTT.

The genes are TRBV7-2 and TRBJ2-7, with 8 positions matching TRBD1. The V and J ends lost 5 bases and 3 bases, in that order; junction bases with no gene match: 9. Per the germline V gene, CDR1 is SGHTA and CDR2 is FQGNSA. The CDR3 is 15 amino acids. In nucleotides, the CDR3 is TGTGCCAGCAGCCGTACAGGGGGGTTTAACTACGAGCAGTACTTC. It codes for CASSRTGGFNYEQYF. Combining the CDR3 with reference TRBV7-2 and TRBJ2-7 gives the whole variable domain GAGVSQSPSNKVTEKGKDVELRCDPISGHTALYWYRQSLGQGLEFLIYFQGNSAPDKSGLPSDRFSAERTGGSVSTLTIQRTQQEDSAVYLCASSRTGGFNYEQYFGPGTRLTVT.

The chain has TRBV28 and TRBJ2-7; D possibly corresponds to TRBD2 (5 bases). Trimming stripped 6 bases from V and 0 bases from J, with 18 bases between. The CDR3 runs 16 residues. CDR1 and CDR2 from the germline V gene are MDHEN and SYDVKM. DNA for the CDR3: TGTGCCAGCAGCACGGGGAAGCCCTCACACTCCTACGAGCAGTACTTC. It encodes CASSTGKPSHSYEQYF.

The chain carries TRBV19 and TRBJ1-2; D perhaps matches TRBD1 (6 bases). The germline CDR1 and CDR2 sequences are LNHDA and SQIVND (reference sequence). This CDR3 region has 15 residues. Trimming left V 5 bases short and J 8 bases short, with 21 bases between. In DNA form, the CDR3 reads TGTGCCAGTAGTCCCCGCGACAGGCCCCTTGGAGGCTACACCTTC. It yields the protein CASSPRDRPLGGYTF.

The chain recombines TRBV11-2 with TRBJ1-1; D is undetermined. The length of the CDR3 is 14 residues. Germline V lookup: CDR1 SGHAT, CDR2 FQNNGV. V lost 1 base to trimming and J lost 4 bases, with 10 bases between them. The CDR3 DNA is TGTGCCAGCAGCTTAGTGGGGAGAGGCACTGAAGCTTTCTTT. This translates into CASSLVGRGTEAFF.

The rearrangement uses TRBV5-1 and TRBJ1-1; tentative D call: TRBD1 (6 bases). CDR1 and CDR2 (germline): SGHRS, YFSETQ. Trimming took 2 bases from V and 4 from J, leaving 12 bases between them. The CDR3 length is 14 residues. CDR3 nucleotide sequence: TGCGCCAGCAGCTTCCGGGGGCACGGCACTGAAGCTTTCTTT. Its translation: CASSFRGHGTEAFF.

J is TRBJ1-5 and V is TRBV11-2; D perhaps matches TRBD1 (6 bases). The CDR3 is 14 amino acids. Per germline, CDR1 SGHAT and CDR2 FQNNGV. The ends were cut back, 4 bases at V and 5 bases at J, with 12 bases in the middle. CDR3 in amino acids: CASSSQGGDQPQHF. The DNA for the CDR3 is TGTGCCAGCAGCTCACAGGGAGGCGATCAGCCCCAGCATTTT.

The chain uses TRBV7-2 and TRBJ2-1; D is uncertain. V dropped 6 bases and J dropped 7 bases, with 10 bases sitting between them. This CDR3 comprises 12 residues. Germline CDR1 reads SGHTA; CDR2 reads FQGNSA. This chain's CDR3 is CASSQFGNEQFF. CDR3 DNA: TGTGCCAGCAGTCAATTCGGGAATGAGCAGTTCTTC.

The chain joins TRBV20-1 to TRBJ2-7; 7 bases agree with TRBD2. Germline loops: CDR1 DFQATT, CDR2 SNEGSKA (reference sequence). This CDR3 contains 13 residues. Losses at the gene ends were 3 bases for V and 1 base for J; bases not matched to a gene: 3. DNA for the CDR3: TGCAGTGCTAGTCGGGGACTATCCTACGAGCAGTACTTC. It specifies CSASRGLSYEQYF.

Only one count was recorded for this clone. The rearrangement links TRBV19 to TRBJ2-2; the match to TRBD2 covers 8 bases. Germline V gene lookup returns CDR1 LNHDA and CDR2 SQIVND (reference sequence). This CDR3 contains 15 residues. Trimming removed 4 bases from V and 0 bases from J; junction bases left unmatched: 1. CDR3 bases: TGTGCCAGTAGTAAGCGGGAGACGAACACCGGGGAGCTGTTTTTT. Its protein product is CASSKRETNTGELFF.

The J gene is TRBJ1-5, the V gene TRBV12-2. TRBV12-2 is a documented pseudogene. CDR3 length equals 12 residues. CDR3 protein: CASRLLLQPQHF. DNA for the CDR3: TGTGCAAGTCGCTTATTATTACAGCCCCAGCATTTT.

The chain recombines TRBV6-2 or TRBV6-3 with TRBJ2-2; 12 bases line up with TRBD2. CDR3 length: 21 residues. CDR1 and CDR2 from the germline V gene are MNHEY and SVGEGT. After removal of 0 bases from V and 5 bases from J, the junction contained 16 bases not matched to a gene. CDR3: CASSYSFQRSGLAGGTGELFF. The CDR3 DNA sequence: TGTGCCAGCAGTTACTCGTTTCAACGATCCGGGCTAGCGGGAGGGACCGGGGAGCTGTTTTTT.